This is a list of T cell receptor beta chains from one sample in a study of Tregs in tolerant kidney transplant recipients. TCRdb's table, derived via immunoSEQ multiplex PCR, lists solely in-frame clones and lacks some. The profile shows just over 30,000 clones, roughly four fifths of them singletons. Their target antigens are unknown. Material: Tregs from blood cultured with allogeneic cells. These receptors were obtained from a human donor in good health. CDR3s include the opening cysteine and the closing phenylalanine or tryptophan.

V	J	CDR3
TRBV11-3	TRBJ2-1	CASSLGGERDNEQFF
TRBV6-1	TRBJ2-6	CASSEDGKGRWSGANVLTF
TRBV6-1	TRBJ2-7	CASRGGPYEQYF
TRBV9	TRBJ2-3	CASSGIGSPTDTQYF
TRBV11-2	TRBJ2-5	CASSLSTGQETQYF
TRBV7-9	TRBJ2-3	CASSLRGSDTQYF
TRBV5-6	TRBJ2-7	CASSFPVGEQYF
TRBV11-2	TRBJ2-7	CASSFAAGLYEQYF
TRBV6-5	TRBJ1-2	CASSGWAGYGYTF
TRBV5-1	TRBJ1-2	CASSLGATTPNYGYTF
TRBV2	TRBJ2-5	CASSEMRGQETQYF
TRBV7-6	TRBJ2-2	CASSPSQNTGELFF
TRBV11-3	TRBJ2-3	CASSLRRDSTDTQYF
TRBV30	TRBJ2-3	CAWSVRASGSTDTQYF
TRBV29-1	TRBJ2-7	CSVGDYEQYF
TRBV21-1	TRBJ2-2	CASSAAGLAGDTGELFF
TRBV9	TRBJ1-4	CASSADEPTNEKLFF
TRBV2	TRBJ2-7	CASSEDNREYF
TRBV5-1	TRBJ2-1	CASSLGSNYNEQFF
TRBV18	TRBJ1-3	CASSRAGRGNTIYF
TRBV4-3	TRBJ2-1	CASSRSSGVYNEQFF
TRBV6-5	TRBJ2-2	CASSRATGELFF
TRBV10-2	TRBJ1-1	CASSEGPNQLNTEAFF
TRBV6-1	TRBJ2-2	CASSEDLSTGELFF
TRBV5-4	TRBJ2-3	CASSLFGILSSTDTQYF
TRBV7-8	TRBJ2-7	CASSRRQGSSYEQYF
TRBV11-2	TRBJ2-4	CASSARLAGGQTKNIQYF
TRBV11-3	TRBJ2-1	CASSLVITSGKFDVGQFF
TRBV30	TRBJ2-1	CAWSIAGVSNEQFF
TRBV18	TRBJ2-5	CASSLGGQETQYF
TRBV11-3	TRBJ1-1	CASSLEGAGEAFF
TRBV7-8	TRBJ2-3	CASSWRQTDTQYF
TRBV9	TRBJ2-5	CASSFRGERRGETQYF
TRBV5-4	TRBJ1-1	CASSPDLDTEAFF
TRBV6-6	TRBJ1-1	CASRGWVRTEAFF